These 15 T cell receptor beta chains were sequenced from one sample in a study of T-cell reconstitution after alpha-beta-depleted transplantation in children. Preparation of the TCRbeta library was carried out with unique molecular identifiers. From the PCR reads, TCRdb called clonotypes with MiXCR, one entry per CDR3 protein. In the table there are 300,000 to 350,000 distinct CDR3 sequences, under 20% of which are singletons. This specimen was PBMCs, mostly from graft donor cells, taken 360 days after TCRalphabeta/CD19-depleted stem cell transplant. The receptors were gathered from a male patient between 2 and 10 years old who had a stem cell transplant for acute lymphoblastic leukemia, so the T cells may come from the graft donor.

This clonotype was seen more than once but under ten times. The chain is built from TRBV30 and TRBJ2-1, with TRBD2 matching 9 bases. The CDR3 spans 12 residues. Germline CDR1 is GTSNPN and CDR2 is SVGIG (reference sequence). V shed 3 bases, J shed 9 bases, and the junction held 3 bases outside the gene matches. The CDR3 DNA follows: TGTGCCTGGAGAGGCGGGAGGGCTGAGCAGTTCTTC. It is translated as CAWRGGRAEQFF.

This clonotype was found many times. This sequence joins TRBV7-6 and TRBJ2-7; D gene uncertain. The ends were cut back, 5 bases at V and 2 bases at J, with 13 bases in the middle. Germline V CDR1 and CDR2: SGHVS, FNYEAQ. The CDR3 totals 14 residues. As DNA, the CDR3 is TGTGCCAGCAGCCCCCTAGTTGGGACCTACGAGCAGTACTTC. This codes for CASSPLVGTYEQYF.

This clonotype was seen a handful of times. The rearrangement joins TRBV9 to TRBJ2-3; D is perhaps TRBD2 (5 bases). The germline V gene encodes CDR1 SGDLS and CDR2 YYNGEE. V was trimmed by 0 bases and J by 1 base, leaving 9 bases between them. The CDR3 spans 15 residues. DNA for the CDR3: TGTGCCAGCAGCGTAGACAGCGGTGGCACAGATACGCAGTATTTT. Protein sequence: CASSVDSGGTDTQYF.

V and J are TRBV6-2 or TRBV6-3 and TRBJ2-1; D ambiguous. The CDR3 contains 17 residues. CDR1 and CDR2 from the germline V gene are MNHEY and SVGEGT. Trimming removed 0 bases from V and 3 bases from J, with 15 bases in between. Here the CDR3 reads CASSYSLVDKIYNEQFF. CDR3 in DNA: TGTGCCAGCAGTTACTCCCTTGTAGACAAGATCTACAATGAGCAGTTCTTC.

The sample holds a few counts of this clonotype. The V and J genes are TRBV25-1 and TRBJ1-1; 7 nucleotides match TRBD1. The CDR3 totals 14 residues. Germline CDR1 and CDR2: MGHDK and SYGVNS. V gave up 7 bases and J gave up 2 bases; unmatched junction bases: 7. CDR3 protein: CASTETGFNTEAFF. CDR3 coding DNA: TGTGCCAGCACGGAGACAGGGTTTAACACTGAAGCTTTCTTT.

This clonotype showed up many times. The chain employs TRBV28 and TRBJ2-4, with D possibly TRBD1 on 6 matching bases. Germline CDR1 reads MDHEN; CDR2 reads SYDVKM. V was cut by 3 bases and J by 7 bases, with 13 bases left in between. This CDR3 has 14 amino acids. The CDR3 loop is CASSFRTVKNIQYF. CDR3 nucleotides: TGTGCCAGCAGTTTCAGGACAGTCAAGAACATTCAGTACTTC.

In nucleotides, the CDR3 is TGTGCCAGCAGTTCCCGACAGGACCGAAATGAAAAACTGTTTTTT. Its protein is CASSSRQDRNEKLFF. V usage is TRBV27 and J usage is TRBJ1-4; a possible D gene is TRBD1 (6 bases). Germline CDR1 is MNHEY and CDR2 is SMNVEV (reference sequence). This CDR3 contains 15 residues. V was trimmed by 4 bases and J by 5 bases, leaving 14 bases between them.

There are a few counts of this clonotype. The chain has TRBV6-5 and TRBJ2-7; the D gene is possibly TRBD2 (6 bases). With 2 bases removed from V and 2 bases from J, the gap between germline ends came to 13 bases. There are 15 residues in the CDR3. From germline, CDR1 is MNHEY and CDR2 SVGAGI. The CDR3 sequence is CASSYSGYPTYEQYF. The CDR3 nucleotides are TGTGCCAGCAGTTACAGCGGGTACCCTACCTACGAGCAGTACTTC.

This rearrangement joins TRBV4-1 to TRBJ2-7; possibly TRBD1 for D (6 bases). CDR3 length: 15 amino acids. Germline loops: CDR1 MGHRA, CDR2 YSYEKL. Deletions cut 3 bases from V and 0 bases from J, with 12 bases between. CDR3 DNA: TGCGCCAGCAGCCAGACCCGGACAGTCTCCTACGAGCAGTACTTC. Its translation: CASSQTRTVSYEQYF.

The rearrangement uses TRBV7-2 and TRBJ2-7; D remains ambiguous. V was trimmed by 5 bases and J by 3 bases, leaving 11 bases between them. Germline V gene sequence: CDR1 SGHTA, CDR2 FQGNSA. This CDR3 spans 13 amino acids. CDR3 in DNA: TGTGCCAGCAGCCCCCCCGCCCACTACGAGCAGTACTTC. It translates to CASSPPAHYEQYF.

The table lists this clonotype with a few counts. The rearrangement joins TRBV5-1 to TRBJ2-3, with a possible D match to TRBD2 (6 bases). Trimming shortened V by 0 bases and J by 0 bases, and 11 bases separated the two germline ends. CDR1 and CDR2 (germline): SGHRS, YFSETQ. This CDR3 spans 16 amino acids. In nucleotides, the CDR3 is TGCGCCAGCAGCTTGGGAACTAGCCCAAGCACAGATACGCAGTATTTT. Its protein product is CASSLGTSPSTDTQYF.

The rearrangement uses TRBV18 and TRBJ2-1, with a weak D call TRBD2 (5 bases). The germline V gene has CDR1 KGHSH and CDR2 LQKENI. CDR3 length: 14 residues. The germline V and J ends were trimmed by 1 base and 6 bases, with 10 bases remaining between them. CDR3 region: CASSPLRGRNEQFF. The CDR3 DNA is TGTGCCAGCTCACCACTTAGAGGGCGCAATGAGCAGTTCTTC.

This clonotype was seen repeatedly, ten times or more. This sequence joins TRBV4-3 and TRBJ2-3; D may match TRBD1 or TRBD2 (5 bases each). The V end was cut by 0 bases, the J end by 4 bases, with 11 bases between. This CDR3 has 15 residues. The germline CDR1 and CDR2 sequences are LGHNA and YSLEER. The CDR3 loop reads CASSQDGGPADTQYF. DNA for the CDR3: TGCGCCAGCAGCCAAGATGGGGGTCCCGCAGATACGCAGTATTTT.

This clonotype was counted many times. The chain is built from TRBV30 and TRBJ2-1; TRBD2 agrees at 9 bases. This CDR3 comprises 16 residues. Germline CDR1 and CDR2: GTSNPN and SVGIG (reference sequence). The V gene end was trimmed by 4 bases and the J gene end by 2 bases; junction bases not matched to a gene: 9. CDR3 nucleotides: TGTGCCTGGAATAGCGGGAGAGTGAGGCCCTACAATGAGCAGTTCTTC. It is translated as CAWNSGRVRPYNEQFF.

This clonotype has a count of ten or more. The chain links TRBV5-1 to TRBJ2-2; no definite D call. The CDR3 is made up of 16 amino acids. Trimming left V 1 base short and J 4 bases short, with 14 bases between. The germline V gene has CDR1 SGHRS and CDR2 YFSETQ. In nucleotides, the CDR3 is TGCGCCAGCAGCTTGTGCACTTCGCCCGGCACCGGGGAGCTGTTTTTT. The encoded protein is CASSLCTSPGTGELFF. The variable domain in full, with the rest retrieved from reference TRBV5-1 and TRBJ2-2, is KAGVTQTPRYLIKTRGQQVTLSCSPISGHRSVSWYQQTPGQGLQFLFEYFSETQRNKGNFPGRFSGRQFSNSRSEMNVSTLELGDSALYLCASSLCTSPGTGELFFGEGSRLTVL.